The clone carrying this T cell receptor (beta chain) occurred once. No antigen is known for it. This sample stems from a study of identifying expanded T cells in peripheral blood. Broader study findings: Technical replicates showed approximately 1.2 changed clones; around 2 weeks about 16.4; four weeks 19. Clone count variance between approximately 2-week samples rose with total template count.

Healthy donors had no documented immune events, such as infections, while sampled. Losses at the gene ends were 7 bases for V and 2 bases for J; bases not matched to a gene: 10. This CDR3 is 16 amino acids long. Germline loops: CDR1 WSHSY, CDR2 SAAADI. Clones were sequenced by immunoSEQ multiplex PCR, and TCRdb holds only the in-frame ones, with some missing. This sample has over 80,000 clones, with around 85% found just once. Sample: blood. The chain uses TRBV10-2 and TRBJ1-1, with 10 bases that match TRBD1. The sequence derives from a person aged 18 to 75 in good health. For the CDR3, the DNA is TGCGCCAGCATGATGGGACAGGGGCATTTTAACACTGAAGCTTTCTTT. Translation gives CASMMGQGHFNTEAFF.